Following are 6 T cell receptor beta chains from one sample sequenced in a study of blood T cell repertoires in COVID-19 (dated by TCRdb to about 2020). To prepare the library, the immunoSEQ multiplex PCR assay was applied. TCRdb limited this immuneACCESS table to in-frame rearrangements with V and J called. A share of clones is missing; checked studies link under half to unresolved V genes, and the rest is unexplained. For this sample the table gives approximately 77,000 clones, of which roughly 80% were detected only once. About a sixth of the sample belongs to the ten largest clones. Sequenced material: peripheral blood. The receptors were sampled from a woman aged 55-70 years with acute or convalescent COVID-19.

This chain links TRBV7-9 with TRBJ2-7; TRBD1 is a possible D gene (6 bases). The V end was cut by 1 base, the J end by 4 bases, with 20 bases between. This CDR3 comprises 17 residues. Germline lookup yields CDR1 SEHNR and CDR2 FQNEAQ (reference sequence). CDR3 loop: CASSLETLEGESYEQYF. The CDR3 nucleotides read TGTGCCAGCAGCTTAGAAACCCTAGAGGGGGAGTCGTACGAGCAGTACTTC.

V usage is TRBV18 and J usage is TRBJ2-6; D is ambiguous. The CDR3 is made up of 16 amino acids. V dropped 3 bases and J dropped 0 bases, with 9 bases sitting between them. CDR1 and CDR2 from the germline V gene are KGHSH and LQKENI. The CDR3 region is CASSPTSSSGANVLTF. In nucleotides, the CDR3 is TGTGCCAGCTCACCGACATCGAGCTCTGGGGCCAACGTCCTGACTTTC.

The chain combines TRBV28 with TRBJ1-5; 9 bases map to TRBD1. Germline trimming cut 7 bases from V and 2 bases from J; bases unmatched to any gene: 3. The CDR3 runs to 14 residues. CDR1 MDHEN and CDR2 SYDVKM come from the germline V gene. The CDR3 region has the DNA TGTGCCAGCAACCGGGACAGGGGCAATCAGCCCCAGCATTTT. Amino acid sequence: CASNRDRGNQPQHF.

In its sample, this clone was seen once. This sample includes further DNA sequences coding for the same CDR3. The chain employs TRBV7-9 and TRBJ1-5; no firm D call. V was clipped by 2 bases and J by 4 bases, with 6 bases between them. The CDR3 consists of 13 residues. CDR1 is SEHNR, CDR2 FQNEAQ, per germline (reference sequence). CDR3 in amino acids: CASSLFGNQPQHF. The CDR3, as DNA: TGTGCCAGCAGCTTATTCGGTAATCAGCCCCAGCATTTT. The variable domain in full, completed from reference TRBV7-9 and TRBJ1-5, reads DTGVSQNPRHKITKRGQNVTFRCDPISEHNRLYWYRQTLGQGPEFLTYFQNEAQLEKSRLLSDRFSAERPKGSFSTLEIQRTEQGDSAMYLCASSLFGNQPQHFGDGTRLSIL.

CDR3 residues: CALRFGGGHEQYF. CDR3 nucleotide sequence: TGTGCCCTTCGATTCGGGGGGGGCCACGAGCAGTACTTC. The gene calls are TRBV2 and TRBJ2-7, with 8 bases identical to TRBD2. CDR1 is SNHLY and CDR2 is FYNNEI in the germline V gene. This CDR3 region has 13 residues. With 11 bases clipped from V and 5 bases from J, the junction kept 11 bases outside the gene matches.

This clone was observed a few times. This chain uses TRBV27 with TRBJ1-1; D is possibly TRBD1 (5 bases). The CDR3 loop spans 15 amino acids. V was shortened by 6 bases and J by 6 bases, with 20 bases between the two germline ends. The germline CDR1 and CDR2 sequences are MNHEY and SMNVEV (reference sequence). CDR3 region: CASSLFGGGKSEAFF. For the CDR3, the DNA is TGTGCCAGCAGCCTATTCGGGGGGGGAAAGTCTGAAGCTTTCTTT.